The subject of this entry is one T cell receptor beta chain. Its antigen is still unknown. V was clipped by 3 bases and J by 1 base, with 6 bases between them. The CDR3 has 13 amino acids. The germline CDR1 and CDR2 sequences are SGHTA and FQGTGA. The sample originates from a study of beta chain features in type 1 diabetes. General study findings and limits: In every one of the four CD4+ subsets, TCRB CDR3s were moderately but significantly shorter in Type 1 diabetes patients.

The authors reverse transcribed all of the isolated RNA, so sequencing captured expressed TCRB transcripts. Here immunoSEQ multiplex PCR was the method, and the copy in TCRdb shows in-frame clones only, minus some. The table has about 700,000 clones, roughly an eighth seen once; the top ten hold 0.02% to 0.025%. The V and J genes are TRBV7-3 and TRBJ1-1; D unclear. The sequence came from a man younger than 35 with type 1 diabetes. The sample comprised naive CD4+ T cells from blood. In nucleotides, the CDR3 is TGTGCCAGCAGCTTCCACTCGAACACTGAAGCTTTCTTT. It specifies CASSFHSNTEAFF. Together with reference TRBV7-3 and TRBJ1-1, the CDR3 gives the full variable domain: GAGVSQTPSNKVTEKGKYVELRCDPISGHTALYWYRQSLGQGPEFLIYFQGTGAADDSGLPNDRFFAVRPEGSVSTLKIQRTERGDSAVYLCASSFHSNTEAFFGQGTRLTVV.